This TCR beta chain was sequenced for a study of response to subunit inactivated influenza vaccine. This clonotype has just a few counts. Its antigen is not known. The study, taken as a whole, reports: Authors proposed each seasonal influenza vaccination draws in few new T cells.

A single record per CDR3 protein comes from TCRdb applying MiXCR to the RT-PCR reads. The sample has hundreds of thousands of distinct CDR3 sequences, approximately 13% seen once. Germline-derived CDR1 and CDR2 are DFQATT and SNEGSKA (reference sequence). Trimming took off 0 bases at V and 3 bases at J, with 12 bases between the two ends. The CDR3 sequence is 14 residues long. The chain carries TRBV20-1 and TRBJ2-7, with D unclear. This clonotype was obtained from a middle-aged man who received an inactivated influenza vaccine. The sequences come from PBMCs from blood, collected around 14 days before vaccination. The CDR3 nucleotides are TGCAGTGCTAGAGATCGTAAACCGGGCTACGAGCAGTACTTC. Residues: CSARDRKPGYEQYF.